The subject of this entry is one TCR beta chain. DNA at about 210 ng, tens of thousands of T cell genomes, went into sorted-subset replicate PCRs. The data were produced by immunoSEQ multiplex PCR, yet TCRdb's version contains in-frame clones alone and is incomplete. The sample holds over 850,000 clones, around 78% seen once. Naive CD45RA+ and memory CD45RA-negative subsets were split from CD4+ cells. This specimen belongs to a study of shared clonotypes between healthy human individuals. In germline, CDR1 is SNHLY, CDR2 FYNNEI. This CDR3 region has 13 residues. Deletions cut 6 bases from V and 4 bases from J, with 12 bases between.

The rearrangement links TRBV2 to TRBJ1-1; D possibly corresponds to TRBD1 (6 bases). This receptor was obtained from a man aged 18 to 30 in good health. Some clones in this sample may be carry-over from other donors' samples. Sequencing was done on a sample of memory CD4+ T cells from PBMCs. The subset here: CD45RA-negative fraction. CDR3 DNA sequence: TGTGCCAGCAGAAATAGGGGGACCACTGAAGCTTTCTTT. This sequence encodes CASRNRGTTEAFF.